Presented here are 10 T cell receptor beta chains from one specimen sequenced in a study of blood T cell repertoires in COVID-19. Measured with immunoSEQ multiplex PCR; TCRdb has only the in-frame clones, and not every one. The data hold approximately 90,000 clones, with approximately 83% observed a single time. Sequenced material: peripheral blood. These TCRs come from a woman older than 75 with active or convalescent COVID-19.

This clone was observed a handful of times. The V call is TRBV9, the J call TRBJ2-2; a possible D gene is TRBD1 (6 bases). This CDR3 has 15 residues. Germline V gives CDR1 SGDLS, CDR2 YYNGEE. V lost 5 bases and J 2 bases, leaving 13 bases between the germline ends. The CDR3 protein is CASSRGTHNTGELFF. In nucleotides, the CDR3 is TGTGCCAGCAGTCGTGGGACACACAACACCGGGGAGCTGTTTTTT. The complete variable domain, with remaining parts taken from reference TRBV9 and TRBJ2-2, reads DSGVTQTPKHLITATGQRVTLRCSPRSGDLSVYWYQQSLDQGLQFLIQYYNGEERAKGNILERFSAQQFPDLHSELNLSSLELGDSALYFCASSRGTHNTGELFFGEGSRLTVL.

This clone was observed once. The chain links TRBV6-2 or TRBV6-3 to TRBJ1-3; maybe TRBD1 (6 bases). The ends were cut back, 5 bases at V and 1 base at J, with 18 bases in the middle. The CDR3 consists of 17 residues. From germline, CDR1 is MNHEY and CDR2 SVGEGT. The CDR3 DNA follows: TGTGCCAGCAGTCCACCTTCCGGGACAAGATCTGGAAACACCATATATTTT. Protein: CASSPPSGTRSGNTIYF.

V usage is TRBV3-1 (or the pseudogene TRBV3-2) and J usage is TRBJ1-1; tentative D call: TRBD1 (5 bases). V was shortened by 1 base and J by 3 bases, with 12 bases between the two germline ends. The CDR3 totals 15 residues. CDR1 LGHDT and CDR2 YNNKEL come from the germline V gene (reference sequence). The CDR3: CASSQVPGGDTEAFF. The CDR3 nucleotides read TGTGCCAGCAGCCAAGTTCCGGGGGGGGACACTGAAGCTTTCTTT.

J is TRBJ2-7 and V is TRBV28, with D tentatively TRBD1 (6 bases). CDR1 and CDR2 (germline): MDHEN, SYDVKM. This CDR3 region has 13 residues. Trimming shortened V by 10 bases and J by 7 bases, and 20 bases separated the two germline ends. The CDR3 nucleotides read TGTGCCACCCTCCCCAACAGGGCCTTTGAGCAGTACTTC. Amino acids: CATLPNRAFEQYF. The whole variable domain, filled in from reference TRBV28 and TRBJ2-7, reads DVKVTQSSRYLVKRTGEKVFLECVQDMDHENMFWYRQDPGLGLRLIYFSYDVKMKEKGDIPEGYSVSREKKERFSLILESASTNQTSMYLCATLPNRAFEQYFGPGTRLTVT.

In DNA form, the CDR3 reads TGTGCCACGGGGGGGGCGGAGCAGTACTTC. Its protein is CATGGAEQYF. The chain couples TRBV9 to TRBJ2-7; TRBD2 agrees at 8 bases. This CDR3 contains 10 residues. After removal of 9 bases from V and 7 bases from J, the junction contained 3 bases not matched to a gene. Germline CDR1 and CDR2: SGDLS and YYNGEE. Based on the CDR3 plus reference TRBV9 and TRBJ2-7, the full variable domain is DSGVTQTPKHLITATGQRVTLRCSPRSGDLSVYWYQQSLDQGLQFLIQYYNGEERAKGNILERFSAQQFPDLHSELNLSSLELGDSALYFCATGGAEQYFGPGTRLTVT.

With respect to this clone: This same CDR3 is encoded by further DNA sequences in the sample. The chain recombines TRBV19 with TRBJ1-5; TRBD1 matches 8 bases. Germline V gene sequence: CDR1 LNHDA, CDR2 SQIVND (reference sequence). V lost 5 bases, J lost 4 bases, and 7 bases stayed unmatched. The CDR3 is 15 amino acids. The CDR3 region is CASSPDRGGNQPQHF. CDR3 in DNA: TGTGCCAGTAGTCCCGACAGGGGTGGGAATCAGCCCCAGCATTTT. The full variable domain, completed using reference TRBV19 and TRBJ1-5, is DGGITQSPKYLFRKEGQNVTLSCEQNLNHDAMYWYRQDPGQGLRLIYYSQIVNDFQKGDIAEGYSVSREKKESFPLTVTSAQKNPTAFYLCASSPDRGGNQPQHFGDGTRLSIL.

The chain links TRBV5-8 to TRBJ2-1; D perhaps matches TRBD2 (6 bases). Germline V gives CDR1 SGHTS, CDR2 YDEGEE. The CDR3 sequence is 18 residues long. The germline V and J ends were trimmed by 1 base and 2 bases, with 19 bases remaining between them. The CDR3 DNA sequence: TGTGCCAGCAGCTTGTTGATTCGGCGGGATGAAACCTACAATGAGCAGTTCTTC. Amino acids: CASSLLIRRDETYNEQFF. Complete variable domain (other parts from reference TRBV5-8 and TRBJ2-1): EAGVTQSPTHLIKTRGQQATLRCSPISGHTSVYWYQQALGLGLQFLLWYDEGEERNRGNFPPRFSGRQFPNYSSELNVNALELEDSALYLCASSLLIRRDETYNEQFFGPGTRLTVL.

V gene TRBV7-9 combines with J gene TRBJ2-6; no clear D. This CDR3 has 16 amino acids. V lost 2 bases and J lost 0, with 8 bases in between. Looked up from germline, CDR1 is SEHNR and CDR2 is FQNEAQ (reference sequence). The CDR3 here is CASSLLLSSGANVLTF. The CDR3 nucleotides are TGTGCCAGCAGCTTATTGCTGAGCTCTGGGGCCAACGTCCTGACTTTC.

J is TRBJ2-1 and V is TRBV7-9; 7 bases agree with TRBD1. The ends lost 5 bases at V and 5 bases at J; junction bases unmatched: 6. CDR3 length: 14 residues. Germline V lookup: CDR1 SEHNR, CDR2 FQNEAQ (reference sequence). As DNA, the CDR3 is TGTGCCAGCAGCCAACCGGGACAGAACAATGAGCAGTTCTTC. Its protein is CASSQPGQNNEQFF.

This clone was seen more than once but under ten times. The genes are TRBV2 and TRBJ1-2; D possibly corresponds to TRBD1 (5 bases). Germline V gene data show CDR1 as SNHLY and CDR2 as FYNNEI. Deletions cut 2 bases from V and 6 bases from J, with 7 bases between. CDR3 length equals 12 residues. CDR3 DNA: TGTGCCAGCAGTGAACAGGGAAATGGCTACACCTTC. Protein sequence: CASSEQGNGYTF.